This entry describes one T cell receptor beta chain. This receptor's antigen is unknown. No much larger clone is present one base from it, and per-base qualities are unavailable. Library preparation employed the immunoSEQ multiplex PCR assay. For most patients, genomic DNA was isolated with the Qiagen DNeasy Blood and Tissue Kit and shipped frozen to Adaptive Biotechnologies for TCR sequencing. For most patients, high-throughput TCR-beta CDR3 sequencing of genomic DNA was performed by Adaptive Biotechnologies. The published analysis was carried out like this. Adaptive's ImmunoSEQ software supplied the TCR sequencing data for under 20 patients, while MiXCR and VDJtools were used to process a few other patients. To correct CD4 versus CD8 sorting errors, any sequence found in both subsets at a frequency ratio below 5:1 was removed. CDR3 nucleotide sequences shared by donor and recipient were removed because the origin of these sequences could not be assigned. To count as alloreactive, a clone needed at least 2-fold expansion over unstimulated cells and a minimum CFSE-low frequency of 0.002% (template counts) or 0.001% (read counts). Clones were considered mappable if detected in sequenced pre-transplant spleen, lymph node, or MLR CFSE-low populations of the donor or recipient. Cumulative frequency of alloreactive clones was calculated as a percentage of all sequences weighted by copy number. TCRdb re-hosts the immuneACCESS table, in-frame sequences only. Its copies lack some clones; in the studies checked, an unresolved V gene accounts for under half of them, and the cause for the rest is not known. That table is the source of V, J and clone size, and D and trimming were worked out from the DNA. In this sample the table shows approximately 90,000 clones, approximately 82% of which occur a single time. The ten top clones hold around 0.8% of the sample.

The sample belongs to a study of graft-versus-host responses after intestinal transplantation (dated by TCRdb to the early 2020s). As for the study more broadly: Recipients received multivisceral, liver-intestinal, or isolated intestinal transplants. Donor T cell macrochimerism was defined as a peak of at least 4% donor T cells among recipient peripheral blood mononuclear cells. Every recipient was given anti-thymocyte globulin induction, then maintenance tacrolimus and steroids for roughly 3 years. A cohort of about 25 intestinal transplant recipients, including one retransplant, was enrolled, and 3 patients lacking pretransplant specimens were excluded. Alloreactive clones were identified by sequencing pre-transplant mixed lymphocyte reaction products and comparing them with unstimulated pre-transplant donor and recipient T cells. Graft-versus-host and host-versus-graft alloreactive T cell clones were tracked in the graft, circulation and bone marrow after intestinal transplantation using bulk TCR-beta CDR3 sequencing. Samples from a few later patients were sequenced in-house on an Illumina MiSeq with MiXCR processing rather than by the commercial service.

Sample time point, as interpreted from the label and publication: cells obtained before transplantation from donor or recipient. CD3+CD4+ and CD3+CD8+ populations were FACS-sorted from unstimulated pre-transplant donor and recipient cells taken from spleen or lymph nodes. Points the paper makes about the study in general: Peak levels of circulating GvH clones were associated with declines in HvG clones early after transplant. Patients with donor T cell macrochimerism had high GvH to HvG T cell clonal ratios in their allografts. GvH clones were detected in recipient bone marrow, and some appeared earlier in ileal mucosa or blood, consistent with an intestinal mucosal origin. The relatively low number and heterogeneity of intestinal transplant patients limited the conclusions.

Material: unstimulated CD4+ T cells sorted from spleen or lymph node cells, obtained before intestinal transplant. This TCR was recovered from a human donor who received an intestinal transplant.

The DNA is as follows: TGTGCCAGCAGCCCGGACAGGACGGGGGCCAACGTCCTGACTTTC. This gives the protein CASSPDRTGANVLTF. The receptor chain draws on TRBV7-7 and TRBJ2-6; 7 bases in the junction line up with TRBD1. CDR1 and CDR2 are drawn from the germline V gene (reference sequence): SSHAT, FNYEAQ. From its cysteine to its phenylalanine, the CDR3 spans 15 amino acids. The kept DNA is CDR3 alone, 45 bases in frame from the first base. From V the trimming removes 5 bases and from J it removes 4 bases, while the gene matches leave 5 bases of the junction unaccounted for.